Reported below is one T cell receptor (beta chain). Trimming took 3 bases from V and 7 from J, leaving 13 bases between them. Germline CDR1 SNHLY, CDR2 FYNNEI. This CDR3 comprises 15 residues. The record originates from a study of blood T cell repertoires in COVID-19. At the level of the study: COVID-19 samples collected from the United States, Italy and Spain covered acute and convalescent phases. Sources were T cells, B-cell-depleted T cells, or PBMCs; the material itself was cDNA or gDNA.

How the authors handled the data: Nucleated cell counts were estimated from reference gene primer amplification. The repertoire was sequenced with immunoSEQ multiplex PCR; TCRdb's copy has only in-frame clones and lacks some. The V and J calls and clone size are taken from that table; D and trimming were inferred from the DNA. The repertoire includes tens of thousands of clones, 82% of them detected once, and around 4.1% sits in the top ten. The sequenced sample consisted of peripheral blood. This rearrangement joins TRBV2 to TRBJ1-6; D unclear. The sequence came from a woman aged 55-75 years with acute or convalescent COVID-19. The CDR3 DNA sequence: TGTGCCAGCAGTGATCGGGGTTACGGGAATTCACCCCTCCACTTT. As protein: CASSDRGYGNSPLHF.